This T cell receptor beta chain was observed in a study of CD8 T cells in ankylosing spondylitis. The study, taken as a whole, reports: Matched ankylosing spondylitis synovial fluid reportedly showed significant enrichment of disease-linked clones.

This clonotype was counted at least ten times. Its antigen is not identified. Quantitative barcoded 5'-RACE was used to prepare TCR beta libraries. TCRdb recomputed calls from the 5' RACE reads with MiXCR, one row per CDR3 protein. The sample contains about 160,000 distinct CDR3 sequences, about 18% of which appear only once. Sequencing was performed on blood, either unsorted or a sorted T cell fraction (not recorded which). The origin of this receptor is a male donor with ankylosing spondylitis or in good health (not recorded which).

The CDR3 bases are TGCGCCAGCAGGCTGGACAGGGGGTCAGATACGCAGTATTTT. It codes for CASRLDRGSDTQYF. The V gene is TRBV5-1, the J gene TRBJ2-3; 10 nucleotides line up with TRBD1. Trimming removed 5 bases from V and 4 bases from J; junction bases left unmatched: 4. This CDR3 has 14 residues. Germline V gives CDR1 SGHRS, CDR2 YFSETQ.